This T cell receptor (beta chain) was documented in a study of human T cells and chemical hapten exposure. Study context: Women made up most patients, who had alopecia areata, totalis or universalis.

Study results and caveats: Expanded TCR counts at PT1 were positively correlated with the patch test score.

This CDR3 has 14 amino acids. V gave up 7 bases and J gave up 3 bases; unmatched junction bases: 6. Germline V gene sequence: CDR1 LGHNT, CDR2 FRNRAP. The library attached unique molecular identifiers to individual cDNA molecules. In the original workflow: TCRs per sample had a median of roughly 96,000 and ranged from about 23,224 to 690,600. TCRdb re-analysed the RACE reads in MiXCR, keeping a single row per CDR3 protein. These V and J calls originate from TCRdb's pipeline instead of the authors' own analysis. The repertoire has 34,000 or so distinct CDR3 sequences, 10% to 13% of them found once; the top ten carry around 25%. Turning to this clonotype: The antigen is undetermined.

Time point specified: pre-sensitization, week 0. Treatment of the sample: therapeutic diphenylcyclopropenone sensitization with weekly scalp DPC. Unfractionated whole blood served as the source for total RNA extraction. Material: whole blood, obtained in connection with sensitization to the hapten diphenylcyclopropenone (DPC). The receptor was isolated from a man aged 45-65 years with alopecia areata. Some clones in this sample may be carry-over from other donors' samples. V usage is TRBV12-5 and J usage is TRBJ2-1; 7 nucleotides align to TRBD2. The CDR3: CASVWEGNYNEQFF. CDR3 coding DNA: TGTGCTAGTGTTTGGGAGGGGAACTACAATGAGCAGTTCTTC.